The rows below give T cell receptor beta chains drawn from one sample of a study of Ad26.COV2.S vaccination and SARS-CoV-2 variants. Clones were sequenced by immunoSEQ multiplex PCR, and TCRdb holds only the in-frame ones, with some missing. In the table there are 200,000 to 300,000 clones, roughly 90% of which are singletons. The sequencing here drew on peripheral blood, taken in a trial of Ad26.COV2.S vaccine versus placebo. The receptors derive from a person between 18 and 65 years old who received the Ad26.COV2.S COVID-19 vaccine or a placebo. CDR3s include the opening cysteine and the closing phenylalanine or tryptophan. D genes are given only for firm matches. Some rows mark clone size as missing; the rest say once, few, many or name a class of expanded clone.

J | D | V | size | CDR3 | DNA
TRBJ1-3 | . | TRBV18 | few | CASSPVGSGNTIYF | TGTGCCAGCTCACCAGTGGGTTCTGGAAACACCATATATTTT
TRBJ1-5 | . | TRBV6-6 | . | CASSPRAGSDQPQHF | TGTGCCAGCAGTCCCCGGGCAGGGTCGGACCAGCCCCAGCATTTT
TRBJ2-7 | . | TRBV7-9 | . | CAAEQASYEQYF | TGTGCCGCGGAGCAGGCGAGCTACGAGCAGTACTTC
TRBJ2-7 | TRBD2 | TRBV6-2/TRBV6-3 | . | CASSYEVSGFSYEQYF | TGTGCCAGCAGTTACGAGGTTAGCGGGTTCTCCTACGAGCAGTACTTC
TRBJ1-5 | . | TRBV10-3 | . | CAISSPGNNQPQHF | TGTGCCATCAGTTCCCCGGGGAATAATCAGCCCCAGCATTTT
TRBJ2-2 | . | TRBV10-3 | . | CAITLTRTGELFF | TGTGCCATCACCTTAACTAGGACCGGGGAGCTGTTTTTT
TRBJ1-1 | TRBD1 | TRBV6-2/TRBV6-3 | . | CASSGTGALNTEAFF | TGTGCCAGCAGCGGGACAGGGGCACTGAACACTGAAGCTTTCTTT
TRBJ2-7 | TRBD2 | TRBV5-4 | few | CASTREGPSYEQYF | TGTGCCAGCACCCGGGAGGGGCCGTCCTACGAGCAGTACTTC
TRBJ1-4 | . | TRBV7-6 | . | CASSWGIGDEKLFF | TGTGCCAGCAGCTGGGGGATAGGGGATGAAAAACTGTTTTTT
TRBJ2-3 | TRBD2 | TRBV20-1 | . | CSASGPGGTTDTQYF | TGCAGTGCTAGTGGTCCGGGAGGGACGACAGATACGCAGTATTTT
TRBJ2-7 | . | TRBV1 | . | CTSSQDKQDYFYEQYF | TGCACCAGCAGCCAAGATAAACAGGACTATTTCTACGAGCAGTACTTC
TRBJ1-5 | . | TRBV19 | . | CASSNPRRSNQPQHF | TGTGCCAGTAGCAACCCCCGAAGGAGCAATCAGCCCCAGCATTTT
TRBJ2-7 | TRBD1 | TRBV29-1 | once | CSVAWLDRGGYEQYF | TGCAGCGTTGCCTGGTTGGACAGGGGGGGCTACGAGCAGTACTTC
TRBJ2-3 | . | TRBV6-1 | . | CASSEQGGGAFITKDTQYF | TGTGCCAGCAGTGAACAGGGAGGGGGAGCCTTTATAACGAAAGATACGCAGTATTTT
TRBJ1-6 | . | TRBV19 | . | CASIEQGKSNSPLHF | TGTGCCAGTATCGAGCAGGGAAAGAGCAATTCACCCCTCCACTTT
TRBJ2-7 | TRBD1 | TRBV6-5 | . | CASSYSFPGGTYEQYF | TGTGCCAGCAGTTACTCCTTTCCAGGGGGAACCTACGAGCAGTACTTC
TRBJ1-4 | . | TRBV6-5 | once | CASSSRVNEKLFF | TGTGCCAGCAGTTCCCGGGTTAATGAAAAACTGTTTTTT
TRBJ2-7 | . | TRBV6-2/TRBV6-3 | . | CASSYLRQGLSYEQYF | TGTGCCAGCAGTTACCTCCGGCAGGGGTTATCCTACGAGCAGTACTTC
TRBJ2-2 | . | TRBV21-1 | few | CASSKRRQGGELFF | TGTGCCAGCAGCAAACGCAGGCAGGGCGGGGAGCTGTTTTTT
TRBJ1-1 | . | TRBV9 | . | CASSVLVEENTEAFF | TGTGCCAGCAGCGTGTTAGTCGAGGAGAACACTGAAGCTTTCTTT
TRBJ2-7 | . | TRBV28 | once | CASSLWDFRYEQYF | TGTGCCAGCAGTTTGTGGGACTTTCGCTACGAGCAGTACTTC
TRBJ1-2 | TRBD1 | TRBV28 | . | CATTGAYGYTF | TGTGCCACTACAGGGGCGTATGGCTACACCTTC
TRBJ2-1 | . | TRBV28 | . | CATSVSYNEQFF | TGTGCCACGAGTGTCTCCTACAATGAGCAGTTCTTC
TRBJ2-5 | . | TRBV5-1 | . | CASRVGGRETQYF | TGCGCCAGCAGGGTGGGAGGCAGGGAGACCCAGTACTTC
TRBJ2-7 | TRBD1 | TRBV30 | once | CASTGTEYYEQYF | TGTGCCTCGACCGGGACAGAATACTACGAGCAGTACTTC
TRBJ2-7 | . | TRBV6-6 | . | CASARADEQYF | TGTGCCAGCGCCCGGGCGGACGAGCAGTACTTC
TRBJ1-5 | . | TRBV19 | . | CASSLGRGVYSNQPQHF | TGTGCCAGTAGTCTGGGGAGAGGGGTATATAGCAATCAGCCCCAGCATTTT
TRBJ1-1 | . | TRBV7-2 | . | CASSLDSGVNTEAFF | TGTGCCAGCAGCTTAGACTCAGGGGTGAACACTGAAGCTTTCTTT
TRBJ2-7 | TRBD1 | TRBV24-1 | . | CATSDSGGSYEQYF | TGTGCCACCAGTGATTCAGGGGGCTCCTACGAGCAGTACTTC
TRBJ1-4 | . | TRBV24-1 | . | CATSDFISGKLFF | TGTGCCACCAGTGACTTCATCAGCGGAAAACTGTTTTTT
TRBJ2-1 | . | TRBV6-2/TRBV6-3 | . | CASSYSRYNEQFF | TGTGCCAGCAGTTACTCCCGGTACAATGAGCAGTTCTTC
TRBJ1-4 | . | TRBV13 | . | CASSFTAGEKLFF | TGTGCCAGCAGCTTCACGGCGGGTGAAAAACTGTTTTTT
TRBJ2-3 | . | TRBV11-3 | . | CASSQDLTDTQYF | TGTGCCAGCAGCCAGGACTTAACAGATACGCAGTATTTT
TRBJ2-1 | TRBD2 | TRBV7-9 | . | CASSPSGGGEGPEQFF | TGTGCCAGCAGCCCATCCGGCGGGGGGGAGGGCCCTGAGCAGTTCTTC
TRBJ2-1 | . | TRBV27 | . | CASTLGQKWREQFF | TGTGCCAGCACCCTGGGGCAGAAGTGGAGGGAGCAGTTCTTC
TRBJ2-3 | . | TRBV7-9 | . | CASSYAGQSTDTQYF | TGTGCCAGCAGTTATGCAGGGCAAAGCACAGATACGCAGTATTTT
TRBJ2-2 | TRBD2 | TRBV11-2 | few | CASRRTSQNTGELFF | TGTGCCAGCAGGCGGACTAGTCAGAACACCGGGGAGCTGTTTTTT
TRBJ2-2 | TRBD2 | TRBV27 | . | CASSSGLAGGRTGELFF | TGTGCCAGCAGTTCGGGACTAGCGGGAGGAAGAACCGGGGAGCTGTTTTTT
TRBJ1-2 | TRBD1 | TRBV11-2 | . | CASRRQGEGYTF | TGTGCCAGCAGGAGACAGGGTGAGGGCTACACCTTC
TRBJ2-7 | . | TRBV6-1 | . | CASSEAVSYEQYF | TGTGCCAGCAGTGAGGCAGTCTCCTACGAGCAGTACTTC
TRBJ2-3 | TRBD2 | TRBV10-3 | . | CAISVLAGASTDTQYF | TGTGCCATCAGTGTGCTAGCGGGGGCGAGCACAGATACGCAGTATTTT